These 20 T cell receptor beta chains originate from one sample sequenced in a study of somatic mutations in cytotoxic T cells in rheumatoid arthritis. Profiled with immunoSEQ multiplex PCR; TCRdb holds only in-frame clones, not every one. The data show about 15,000 clones, 60% to 85% seen once. The sample comprised CD8+ T cells sorted from blood. The receptors stem from an adult with rheumatoid arthritis.

In nucleotides, the CDR3 is TGTGCTAGTGGTTATACTAGCGGGGGCTTTAGCTCCTACAATGAGCAGTTCTTC. Translated: CASGYTSGGFSSYNEQFF. The chain joins TRBV12-5 to TRBJ2-1; 11 bases match TRBD2. J gave up 0 bases and V 4 bases, and 8 bases lay outside the gene matches. Germline V gene sequence: CDR1 LGHNT, CDR2 FRNRAP. The CDR3 runs to 18 residues.

V is TRBV10-2 and J is TRBJ1-2, with D possibly being TRBD1 (5 bases). The CDR3 spans 13 residues. The V and J ends lost 0 bases and 4 bases respectively, with 6 bases between them. Germline CDR1 reads WSHSY; CDR2 reads SAAADI. CDR3 coding DNA: TGCGCCAGCAGTGAGTCGACAGCCTATGGCTACACCTTC. The encoded protein is CASSESTAYGYTF.

The V and J genes are TRBV27 and TRBJ1-5, with no clear D. The CDR3 sequence is 13 residues long. CDR1 and CDR2 (germline): MNHEY, SMNVEV (reference sequence). Trimming shortened V by 6 bases and J by 7 bases, and 13 bases separated the two germline ends. The CDR3 DNA reads as TGTGCCAGCAGCCCTACCGGTGGGCAGCCCCAGCATTTT. This sequence encodes CASSPTGGQPQHF.

The chain has TRBV6-5 and TRBJ1-4, with D perhaps TRBD1 (5 bases). This CDR3 has 14 amino acids. The ends were cut back, 2 bases at V and 3 bases at J, with 7 bases in the middle. The germline V gene encodes CDR1 MNHEY and CDR2 SVGAGI. The CDR3 DNA reads as TGTGCCAGCAGTTACAGGGGAGCTAATGAAAAACTGTTTTTT. Its protein is CASSYRGANEKLFF.

This clone has a handful of counts. This chain links TRBV10-1 with TRBJ1-6, with no clear D. The CDR3 runs 11 residues. V was clipped by 3 bases and J by 9 bases, with 3 bases between them. The germline CDR1 and CDR2 sequences are WNHNN and SYGVQD (reference sequence). The CDR3 loop reads CASSDSSPLHF. In DNA form, the CDR3 reads TGCGCCAGCAGTGACTCTTCACCCCTCCACTTT.

The rearrangement uses TRBV10-3 and TRBJ1-4; a possible D gene is TRBD1 (6 bases). The CDR3 sequence is 14 residues long. Germline values: CDR1 ENHRY, CDR2 SYGVKD. V was clipped by 3 bases and J by 7 bases, with 12 bases between them. CDR3 residues: CAISDQGRGEKLFF. The CDR3 DNA reads TGTGCCATCAGTGATCAGGGGAGAGGTGAAAAACTGTTTTTT.

The CDR3 DNA reads as TGTGCCAGCAGTTTTTTTCCGCCAGAAGCTAACTATGGCTACACCTTC. Its translation is CASSFFPPEANYGYTF. This sequence joins TRBV27 and TRBJ1-2; D is unclear. The CDR3 has 16 amino acids. The ends were cut back, 3 bases at V and 0 bases at J, with 14 bases in the middle. Germline V gene data show CDR1 as MNHEY and CDR2 as SMNVEV (reference sequence).

The genes are TRBV9 and TRBJ2-2, with TRBD2 identical over 10 bases. Germline V gene sequence: CDR1 SGDLS, CDR2 YYNGEE. The CDR3 is 16 amino acids. V lost 3 bases, J lost 6 bases, and 8 bases stayed unmatched. CDR3 in DNA: TGTGCCAGCAGCGACCGAGCGGGGGGGCCCGCCGGGGAGCTGTTTTTT. As protein: CASSDRAGGPAGELFF. Together with reference TRBV9 and TRBJ2-2, the CDR3 gives the full variable domain: DSGVTQTPKHLITATGQRVTLRCSPRSGDLSVYWYQQSLDQGLQFLIQYYNGEERAKGNILERFSAQQFPDLHSELNLSSLELGDSALYFCASSDRAGGPAGELFFGEGSRLTVL.

The rearrangement uses TRBV6-1 and TRBJ2-7; D remains ambiguous. Between the trimmed V and J ends, which lost 3 bases and 0 bases, there was a span of 9 bases. CDR1 MNHNS and CDR2 SASEGT come from the germline V gene. CDR3 length: 14 residues. CDR3 bases: TGTGCCAGCAGTGACAGAAAGAGCTCCTACGAGCAGTACGTC. Residues: CASSDRKSSYEQYV.

This clone was detected a few times. The chain joins TRBV5-1 to TRBJ1-2, with D maybe TRBD1 (6 bases). This CDR3 spans 12 amino acids. The V gene's germline CDR1 is SGHRS and CDR2 YFSETQ. Trimming left V 4 bases short and J 8 bases short, with 12 bases between. As DNA, the CDR3 is TGCGCCAGCAGCATGACAGGTGAAGGCTACACCTTC. It translates to CASSMTGEGYTF.

V is TRBV6-5 and J is TRBJ1-5; 8 positions agree with TRBD1. The CDR3 totals 14 residues. Germline trimming cut 2 bases from V and 7 bases from J; bases unmatched to any gene: 4. Germline V gives CDR1 MNHEY, CDR2 SVGAGI. The CDR3 reads CASSYRTGLQPQHF. For the CDR3, the DNA is TGTGCCAGCAGTTACCGGACAGGGCTCCAGCCCCAGCATTTT.

The CDR3 protein is CASSRPGVGVQETQYF. The CDR3 bases are TGTGCCAGCAGTAGACCAGGGGTTGGAGTCCAAGAGACCCAGTACTTC. V gene TRBV7-6 combines with J gene TRBJ2-5; maybe TRBD1 (6 bases). V lost 6 bases to trimming and J lost 1 base, with 18 bases between them. This CDR3 is built from 16 residues. Germline-derived CDR1 and CDR2 are SGHVS and FNYEAQ.

The genes are TRBV2 and TRBJ2-5; D gene unclear. In germline, CDR1 is SNHLY, CDR2 FYNNEI. The CDR3 has 10 residues. The V gene lost 4 bases and the J gene lost 4 bases, with 1 base spanning the gap. The CDR3 DNA follows: TGTGCCAGCAGTGGAGAGACCCAGTACTTC. Translating gives CASSGETQYF. Drawing the rest from reference TRBV2 and TRBJ2-5, the complete variable domain is EPEVTQTPSHQVTQMGQEVILRCVPISNHLYFYWYRQILGQKVEFLVSFYNNEISEKSEIFDDQFSVERPDGSNFTLKIRSTKLEDSAMYFCASSGETQYFGPGTRLLVL.

The V and J genes are TRBV7-8 and TRBJ1-1, with TRBD1 matching 11 bases. With 8 bases clipped from V and 0 bases from J, the junction kept 11 bases outside the gene matches. CDR3 length equals 17 residues. In germline, CDR1 is SGHVS, CDR2 FQNEAQ. CDR3 sequence: CASRLGTGGLVNTEAFF. The DNA of the CDR3 is TGTGCCAGCCGTTTAGGGACAGGGGGATTAGTGAACACTGAAGCTTTCTTT. Using reference TRBV7-8 and TRBJ1-1 for the parts outside the CDR3, the full variable domain is GAGVSQSPRYKVAKRGQDVALRCDPISGHVSLFWYQQALGQGPEFLTYFQNEAQLDKSGLPSDRFFAERPEGSVSTLKIQRTQQEDSAVYLCASRLGTGGLVNTEAFFGQGTRLTVV.

This clone was counted only a few times. The gene calls are TRBV2 and TRBJ1-2; D is uncertain. Trimming shortened V by 3 bases and J by 4 bases, and 9 bases separated the two germline ends. Germline-derived CDR1 and CDR2 are SNHLY and FYNNEI. The CDR3 has 13 amino acids. The CDR3 protein is CASSDGQLYGYTF. As DNA, the CDR3 is TGTGCCAGCAGTGATGGCCAGCTCTATGGCTACACCTTC.

The chain links TRBV13 to TRBJ2-1; possibly TRBD1 for D (6 bases). This CDR3 is built from 15 residues. Trimming stripped 3 bases from V and 9 bases from J, with 18 bases between. Germline values: CDR1 PRHDT, CDR2 FYEKMQ (reference sequence). DNA for the CDR3: TGTGCCAGCAGCTTTCAGGGGACGGAGGCATTTGAGCAGTTCTTC. It is translated as CASSFQGTEAFEQFF.

V usage is TRBV2 and J usage is TRBJ2-7; possibly TRBD1 or TRBD2 for D (5 bases each). There are 14 residues in the CDR3. Germline assignment: CDR1 SNHLY and CDR2 FYNNEI. Trimming cost V 7 bases and J 4 bases, with 17 bases left between them. The CDR3 bases are TGTGCCAGCAATTTACGGGACGGCACTTACGAGCAGTACTTC. Protein: CASNLRDGTYEQYF.

The rearrangement uses TRBV7-9 and TRBJ2-1; 9 bases align to TRBD1. Trimming took 10 bases from V and 6 from J; bases not matched to a gene: 7. In germline, CDR1 is SEHNR, CDR2 FQNEAQ (reference sequence). This CDR3 region has 13 residues. The CDR3 loop reads CANRGLVTNEQFF. The CDR3 region has the DNA TGTGCCAACAGGGGGCTCGTTACCAATGAGCAGTTCTTC.

The chain is built from TRBV2 and TRBJ2-1; D is unclear. This CDR3 is 14 amino acids long. V lost 0 bases, J lost 11 bases, and 14 bases lay in between. Germline CDR1 is SNHLY and CDR2 is FYNNEI. CDR3 region: CASSEAVGPPQQFF. The CDR3 nucleotides are TGTGCCAGCAGTGAAGCTGTCGGCCCTCCACAGCAGTTCTTC.

The DNA of the CDR3 is TGTGCCAGCAGCCTCGGACAGGGGAATGAGCAGTTCTTC. Protein: CASSLGQGNEQFF. The chain links TRBV5-6 to TRBJ2-1, with TRBD1 matching over 9 bases. The CDR3 length is 13 residues. J gave up 7 bases and V 4 bases, and 3 bases lay outside the gene matches. Germline CDR1 is SGHDT and CDR2 is YYEEEE.